The rows below give T cell receptor beta chains drawn from one sample of a study of T cells in Graves' hyperthyroidism and ophthalmopathy. One entry per CDR3 protein results from TCRdb running MiXCR on the multiplex PCR reads. The repertoire holds 600,000 to 650,000 distinct CDR3 sequences, with under 20% as singletons. What was sequenced was blood. These receptor sequences come from a woman in her twenties or thirties with Graves' hyperthyroidism. Both conserved end residues are part of each CDR3. D genes are given only for firm matches. Size values are once, few and many counts, or a class for expanded clones, and some rows have none.

D gene	clone size	V gene	J gene	CDR3 protein	CDR3 DNA
.	few	TRBV19	TRBJ1-2	CASSRLPGQTVTF	TGTGCCAGTAGCCGTCTACCGGGACAAACGGTCACCTTC
.	many	TRBV11-3	TRBJ2-1	CASSPGPLWQFF	TGTGCCAGCAGCCCGGGGCCGCTTTGGCAGTTCTTC
TRBD1	many	TRBV7-8	TRBJ2-7	CASSLGPKQGPYEQYF	TGTGCCAGCAGCTTAGGACCCAAACAGGGGCCGTACGAGCAGTACTTC
.	many	TRBV28	TRBJ1-2	CASSLKGFTYGYTF	TGTGCCAGCAGCCTTAAGGGGTTTACCTATGGCTACACCTTC
TRBD2	many	TRBV27	TRBJ2-3	CASRTSGTSSTDTQYF	TGTGCCAGTAGGACTAGCGGGACTTCTAGCACAGATACGCAGTATTTT
.	.	TRBV5-5	TRBJ2-5	CASSFDRGAETQYF	TGTGCCAGCAGCTTTGATAGGGGAGCAGAGACCCAGTACTTC
.	many	TRBV11-2	TRBJ2-1	CASSLGQVNEQFF	TGTGCCAGCAGCTTAGGGCAGGTCAATGAGCAGTTCTTC
TRBD1	.	TRBV27	TRBJ2-5	CASRYLKGTGPETQYF	TGTGCCAGCAGATACCTTAAAGGGACAGGGCCAGAGACCCAGTACTTC
TRBD2	many	TRBV7-9	TRBJ2-1	CASSLGGTSRHEQFF	TGTGCCAGCAGCTTAGGCGGGACTAGCCGCCATGAGCAGTTCTTC
.	many	TRBV30	TRBJ1-4	CAWSEGSTNEKLFF	TGTGCCTGGAGTGAAGGGTCAACTAATGAAAAACTGTTTTTT
TRBD2	.	TRBV12-3/TRBV12-4	TRBJ2-7	CASSSGTSGSYEQHF	TGTGCCAGCAGCTCCGGGACTAGCGGGAGTTACGAGCAGCACTTC
.	.	TRBV20-1	TRBJ2-1	CSARDFGGTTNEQFF	TGCAGTGCTAGAGATTTCGGCGGGACAACCAATGAGCAGTTCTTC
.	many	TRBV30	TRBJ1-3	CAWSTSGNTIYF	TGTGCCTGGAGTACATCTGGAAACACCATATATTTT
.	.	TRBV9	TRBJ2-7	CASSAIAGGEYEQYF	TGTGCCAGCAGCGCAATAGCAGGGGGGGAATACGAGCAGTACTTC
.	few	TRBV6-1	TRBJ1-1	CASDRGDYTEAFF	TGTGCCAGCGACCGAGGGGACTACACTGAAGCTTTCTTT
TRBD2	many	TRBV5-1	TRBJ2-1	CASSFPSGTYNEQFF	TGCGCCAGCAGCTTCCCTAGCGGGACCTACAATGAGCAGTTCTTC
TRBD1	few	TRBV7-2	TRBJ1-1	CASSLGPRGVEAFF	TGTGCCAGCAGCTTAGGCCCCAGGGGGGTTGAAGCTTTCTTT
.	few	TRBV30	TRBJ2-2	CAWQRTGELFF	TGTGCCTGGCAAAGAACCGGGGAGCTGTTTTTT
TRBD1	.	TRBV20-1	TRBJ2-7	CSAAGQGEGYEQYF	TGCAGTGCGGCGGGACAGGGTGAGGGCTACGAGCAGTACTTC
TRBD2	.	TRBV3-1	TRBJ2-3	CASSQERREADTQYF	TGTGCCAGCAGCCAAGAAAGGCGGGAGGCAGATACGCAGTATTTT
.	many	TRBV18	TRBJ2-7	CASSPPGLGPYEQYF	TGTGCCAGCTCACCTCCGGGCCTAGGGCCTTACGAGCAGTACTTC
.	many	TRBV29-1	TRBJ2-5	CSVEFSQTVGETQYF	TGCAGCGTTGAATTCAGTCAAACGGTGGGGGAGACCCAGTACTTC
TRBD2	many	TRBV7-2	TRBJ2-7	CASSLISGSRQEQYF	TGTGCCAGCAGCTTAATAAGCGGGAGTAGGCAGGAGCAGTACTTC
.	many	TRBV30	TRBJ1-5	CAWTDSSNQPQHF	TGTGCCTGGACCGACAGTAGCAATCAGCCCCAGCATTTT
.	.	TRBV4-3	TRBJ2-3	CASSQDPQDTQYF	TGCGCCAGCAGCCAAGATCCACAAGATACGCAGTATTTT
.	many	TRBV3-1	TRBJ2-7	CASSPGTSHYEQYF	TGTGCCAGCAGCCCTGGGACGTCGCATTACGAGCAGTACTTC
.	few	TRBV4-1	TRBJ2-2	CASSPMGRGGTGELFF	TGCGCCAGCAGCCCGATGGGCAGGGGAGGGACCGGGGAGCTGTTTTTT
.	many	TRBV15	TRBJ2-7	CATSRELIYEQYF	TGTGCCACCAGCAGAGAATTAATCTACGAGCAGTACTTC
.	.	TRBV19	TRBJ1-2	CASSPDRHGYTF	TGTGCCAGTAGTCCGGACCGGCATGGCTACACCTTC
.	many	TRBV6-2/TRBV6-3	TRBJ2-1	CASSSNQVDKAYNEQFF	TGTGCCAGCAGTTCCAACCAGGTAGACAAAGCCTACAATGAGCAGTTCTTC
.	many	TRBV2	TRBJ1-4	CASSDGQALSRLFF	TGTGCCAGCAGTGACGGACAAGCTCTTAGTAGACTGTTTTTT
.	many	TRBV6-1	TRBJ2-5	CASSPLGYETQYF	TGTGCCAGCAGCCCACTAGGGTATGAGACCCAGTACTTC
TRBD1	.	TRBV5-1	TRBJ1-2	CASSTGQGNYGYTF	TGCGCCAGCAGCACGGGACAGGGTAACTATGGCTACACCTTC
.	.	TRBV6-1	TRBJ1-3	CASSPRRGNTIYF	TGTGCCAGCAGTCCTCGGAGGGGGAACACCATATATTTT
.	many	TRBV12-3/TRBV12-4	TRBJ1-6	CASSFGGEGGSPLHF	TGTGCCAGCAGTTTTGGTGGAGAGGGAGGCTCACCCCTCCACTTT
TRBD1	many	TRBV5-1	TRBJ2-3	CASRGQPDSTDTQYF	TGCGCCAGCAGGGGACAGCCGGACTCCACAGATACGCAGTATTTT
.	many	TRBV12-3/TRBV12-4	TRBJ2-6	CAASSGANVLTF	TGTGCAGCATCCTCTGGGGCCAACGTCCTGACTTTC
.	many	TRBV3-1	TRBJ2-7	CASSQPGHGVHEQYF	TGTGCCAGCAGCCAACCAGGGCACGGGGTCCACGAGCAGTACTTC
TRBD2	many	TRBV6-1	TRBJ2-1	CASSASASGSGNEQFF	TGTGCCAGCAGTGCCTCGGCTAGCGGGTCCGGCAATGAGCAGTTCTTC
.	many	TRBV7-2	TRBJ2-1	CASSLVAGYYNEQFF	TGTGCCAGCAGCTTAGTAGCAGGATACTACAATGAGCAGTTCTTC
TRBD1	many	TRBV7-2	TRBJ2-7	CASSLRTGRYEQYF	TGTGCCAGCAGCTTGAGGACAGGGCGTTACGAGCAGTACTTC
.	many	TRBV2	TRBJ2-1	CASREYGDEQFF	TGTGCCAGCCGAGAGTACGGCGATGAGCAGTTCTTC
TRBD2	many	TRBV7-9	TRBJ2-3	CASSLAGSGLTDTQYF	TGTGCCAGCAGCTTAGCGGGTAGCGGGCTCACAGATACGCAGTATTTT
.	many	TRBV30	TRBJ1-1	CAWSYGQMNTEAFF	TGTGCCTGGAGTTATGGACAGATGAACACTGAAGCTTTCTTT
.	many	TRBV11-2	TRBJ2-5	CASSYRRAGVGGETQYF	TGTGCCAGCAGCTACCGGAGGGCCGGGGTGGGTGGAGAGACCCAGTACTTC
TRBD2	many	TRBV3-1	TRBJ2-7	CASSHGTSGSLPYEQYF	TGTGCCAGCAGCCACGGGACTAGCGGGAGCCTACCCTACGAGCAGTACTTC
TRBD1	many	TRBV28	TRBJ1-2	CASSPPGQVLYGYTF	TGTGCCAGCAGTCCTCCGGGACAGGTCCTCTATGGCTACACCTTC